This T cell receptor delta chain comes out of a study of DNA immune sequencing with unique molecular identifiers (TCRdb year 2020). In the study overall: Immunomagnetic cell separation was used to enrich gammadelta T cells from buffy coats, and the genomic DNA of the enriched gammadelta T cells was then sequenced. All donors were healthy individuals, and fewer than twelve of the donors were profiled using sorted gammadelta T cells from peripheral blood. To compare enriched with non-enriched material, roughly 0.1 ug of enriched gammadelta T-cell DNA and roughly 1 ug of non-enriched PBMC DNA were sequenced. An ultrasensitive DNA-based TRD repertoire sequencing method using PCR-introduced unique molecular identifiers was developed and validated in the study. gammadelta T cells were enriched from PBMC of 10 healthy individuals by fluorescence-activated cell sorting. Validation of the sequencing method was done both on synthetic reference molecules and on blood samples taken from healthy individuals. General conclusions and limits of the study: TRDV2 paired with TRDJ1 was the most common TRD rearrangement among clonotypes in healthy donors. Healthy donors differed in TRD repertoire diversity, and several donors were highly oligoclonal, meaning the top 5 clonotypes made up more than half of productive molecules. Novel TRD sequences not targeted by the primers cannot be detected with the primer-based approach.

From the cysteine up to the phenylalanine, the CDR3 has a length of 15 residues. CDR3 DNA is the only sequence kept; it has 45 bases, read in frame from the first base. Sequences GEAIGNYY (CDR1) and EKD (CDR2) are obtained from the germline V gene. Trimming leaves V shorter by 1 base and J shorter by 4 bases, with the junction holding 10 bases beyond the gene matches. The table lists this clone with a few counts. The specificity of this receptor is unknown. The input lacks base qualities; no much larger clone sits a single base away. Library preparation was by multiplex PCR. A 32-plex assay, with primers for all 8 TRDV and 4 TRDJ genes spanning the CDR3, was used to amplify the genomic DNA. During approximately 3 cycles of barcoding PCR, a 12-nucleotide UMI was attached, and a second PCR using Illumina adapter primers followed. AMPure XP beads were used to purify the libraries, and library quality was checked on a Fragment Analyzer using the HS NGS Fragment kit. Sequencing was run on an Illumina MiniSeq mid-output kit with around 22% PhiX and 150 cycles of paired-end reads. The authors processed their data as follows. Reads were processed with MIGEC version 1.2.9 to group reads by UMI and build error-corrected consensus sequences. Modified VDJtools version 1.2.1 scripts and the tcR R package were used for post-processing. Via CATT, TCRdb reprocessed the public reads, and rows with identical DNA were then joined. It is TCRdb's table, rather than the study itself, that gives the V and J calls and clone size. This sample holds several hundred delta-chain clones; under 35% were observed only once. The ten most abundant clones make up about 79% of the sample.

The receptor was isolated from a human donor in good health. Sequenced material: gamma-delta T cells from PBMCs. Recombination joined TRDV2 with TRDJ4, and 8 bases in between align with TRDD3. The DNA sequence reads TGTGCCTGTGACACGGTTGTGACTGGGGGTCCACCCCTGATCTTT. Its product reads: CACDTVVTGGPPLIF.